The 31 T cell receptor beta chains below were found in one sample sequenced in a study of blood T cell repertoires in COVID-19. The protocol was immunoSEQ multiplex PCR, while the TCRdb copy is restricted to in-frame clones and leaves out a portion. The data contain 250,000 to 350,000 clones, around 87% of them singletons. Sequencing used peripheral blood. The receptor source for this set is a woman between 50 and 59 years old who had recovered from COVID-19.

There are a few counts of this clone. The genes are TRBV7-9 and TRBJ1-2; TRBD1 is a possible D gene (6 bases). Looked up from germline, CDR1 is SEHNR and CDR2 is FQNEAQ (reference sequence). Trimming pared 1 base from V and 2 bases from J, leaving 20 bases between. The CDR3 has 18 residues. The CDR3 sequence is CASSLDSPDRSLNYGYTF. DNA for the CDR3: TGTGCCAGCAGCTTAGACTCGCCCGACAGGTCCCTCAACTATGGCTACACCTTC.

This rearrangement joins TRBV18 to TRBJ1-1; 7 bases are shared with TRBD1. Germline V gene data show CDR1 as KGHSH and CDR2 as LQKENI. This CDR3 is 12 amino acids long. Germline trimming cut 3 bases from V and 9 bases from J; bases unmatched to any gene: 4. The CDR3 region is CASSPGDSKAFF. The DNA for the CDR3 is TGTGCCAGCTCACCGGGGGACAGTAAAGCTTTCTTT.

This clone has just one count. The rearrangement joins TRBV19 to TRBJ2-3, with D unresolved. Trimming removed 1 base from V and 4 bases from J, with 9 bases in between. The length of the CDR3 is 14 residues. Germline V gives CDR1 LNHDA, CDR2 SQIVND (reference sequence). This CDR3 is CASSIGVAADTQYF. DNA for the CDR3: TGTGCCAGTAGTATAGGGGTAGCTGCAGATACGCAGTATTTT. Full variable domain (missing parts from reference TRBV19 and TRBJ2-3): DGGITQSPKYLFRKEGQNVTLSCEQNLNHDAMYWYRQDPGQGLRLIYYSQIVNDFQKGDIAEGYSVSREKKESFPLTVTSAQKNPTAFYLCASSIGVAADTQYFGPGTRLTVL.

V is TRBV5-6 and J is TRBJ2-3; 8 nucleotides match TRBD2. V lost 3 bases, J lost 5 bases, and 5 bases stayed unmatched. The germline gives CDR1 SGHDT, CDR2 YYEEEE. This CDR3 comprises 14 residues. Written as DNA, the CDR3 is TGTGCCAGCAGCTCCCTTCGGGGGGGAGATACGCAGTATTTT. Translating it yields CASSSLRGGDTQYF.

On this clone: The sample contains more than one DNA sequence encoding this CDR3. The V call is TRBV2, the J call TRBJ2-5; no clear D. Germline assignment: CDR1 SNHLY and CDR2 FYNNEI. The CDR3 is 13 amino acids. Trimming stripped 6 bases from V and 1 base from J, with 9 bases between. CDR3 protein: CASSPSGQETQYF. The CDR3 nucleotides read TGTGCCAGCAGCCCCTCAGGCCAAGAGACCCAGTACTTC. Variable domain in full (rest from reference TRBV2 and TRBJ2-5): EPEVTQTPSHQVTQMGQEVILRCVPISNHLYFYWYRQILGQKVEFLVSFYNNEISEKSEIFDDQFSVERPDGSNFTLKIRSTKLEDSAMYFCASSPSGQETQYFGPGTRLLVL.

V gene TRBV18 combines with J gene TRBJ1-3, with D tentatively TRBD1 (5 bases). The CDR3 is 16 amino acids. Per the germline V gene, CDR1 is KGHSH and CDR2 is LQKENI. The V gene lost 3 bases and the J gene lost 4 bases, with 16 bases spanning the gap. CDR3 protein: CASSPSRPGGGNTIYF. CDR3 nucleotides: TGTGCCAGCTCACCCAGCAGGCCCGGGGGAGGAAACACCATATATTTT.

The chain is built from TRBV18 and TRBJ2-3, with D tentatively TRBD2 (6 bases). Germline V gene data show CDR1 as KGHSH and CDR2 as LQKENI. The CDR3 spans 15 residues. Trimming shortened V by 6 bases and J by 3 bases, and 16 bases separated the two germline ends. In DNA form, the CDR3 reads TGTGCCAGCTCGGGCGGACTAAGATTTACAGATACGCAGTATTTT. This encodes CASSGGLRFTDTQYF.

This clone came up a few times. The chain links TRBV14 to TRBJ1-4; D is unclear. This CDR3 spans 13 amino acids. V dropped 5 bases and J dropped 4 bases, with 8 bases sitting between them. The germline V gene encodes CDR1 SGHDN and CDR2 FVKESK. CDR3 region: CASSRTLNEKLFF. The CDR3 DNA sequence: TGTGCCAGCAGCAGGACTCTTAATGAAAAACTGTTTTTT. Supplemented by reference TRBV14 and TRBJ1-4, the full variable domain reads EAGVTQFPSHSVIEKGQTVTLRCDPISGHDNLYWYRRVMGKEIKFLLHFVKESKQDESGMPNNRFLAERTGGTYSTLKVQPAELEDSGVYFCASSRTLNEKLFFGSGTQLSVL.

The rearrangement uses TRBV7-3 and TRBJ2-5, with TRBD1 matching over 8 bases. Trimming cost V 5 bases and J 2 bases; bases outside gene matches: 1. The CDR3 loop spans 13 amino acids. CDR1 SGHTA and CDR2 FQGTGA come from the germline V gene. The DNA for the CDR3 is TGTGCCAGCAGCCGGGACAGGCAAGAGACCCAGTACTTC. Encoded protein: CASSRDRQETQYF.

The CDR3 coding sequence is TGTGCCAGCAACCCGGGACTAGCGTTCCACGAGCAGTACTTC. Residues: CASNPGLAFHEQYF. The chain carries TRBV27 and TRBJ2-7; 10 positions agree with TRBD2. V was pared by 7 bases and J by 5 bases, with 8 bases of the junction left unmatched. Germline V gene data show CDR1 as MNHEY and CDR2 as SMNVEV (reference sequence). The CDR3 is made up of 14 amino acids.

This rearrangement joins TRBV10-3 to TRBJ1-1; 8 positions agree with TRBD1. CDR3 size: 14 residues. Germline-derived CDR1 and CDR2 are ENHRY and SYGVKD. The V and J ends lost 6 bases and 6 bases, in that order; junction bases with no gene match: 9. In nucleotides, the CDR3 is TGTGCCATCAGCCCCGGGACAGGCAGGGCTGAAGCTTTCTTT. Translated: CAISPGTGRAEAFF.

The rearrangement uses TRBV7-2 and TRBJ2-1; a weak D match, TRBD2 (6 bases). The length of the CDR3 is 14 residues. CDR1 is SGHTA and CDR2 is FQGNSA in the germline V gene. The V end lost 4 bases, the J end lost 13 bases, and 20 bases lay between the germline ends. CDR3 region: CASSSPGGRRAQFF. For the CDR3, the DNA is TGTGCCAGCAGCTCCCCGGGTGGAAGGAGGGCTCAGTTCTTC.

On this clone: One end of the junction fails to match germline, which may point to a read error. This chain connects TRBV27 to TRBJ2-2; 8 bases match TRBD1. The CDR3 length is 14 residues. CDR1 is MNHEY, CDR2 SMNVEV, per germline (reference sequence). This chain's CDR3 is CASHRTGNPGELFF. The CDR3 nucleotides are TGTGCCAGCCATAGGACAGGGAACCCCGGGGAGCTGTTTTTT.

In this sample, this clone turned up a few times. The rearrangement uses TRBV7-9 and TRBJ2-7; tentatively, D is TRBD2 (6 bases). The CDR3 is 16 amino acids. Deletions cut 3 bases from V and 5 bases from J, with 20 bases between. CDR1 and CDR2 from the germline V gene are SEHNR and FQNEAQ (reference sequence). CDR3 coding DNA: TGTGCCAGCAGCTTTACCGGGACTCCCGCATATGACGAGCAGTACTTC. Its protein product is CASSFTGTPAYDEQYF.

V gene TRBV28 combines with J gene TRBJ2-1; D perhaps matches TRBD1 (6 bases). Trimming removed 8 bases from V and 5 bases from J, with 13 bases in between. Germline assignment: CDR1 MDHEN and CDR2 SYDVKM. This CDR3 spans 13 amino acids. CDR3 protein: CASGRTVHNEQFF. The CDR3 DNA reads TGTGCCAGCGGAAGGACAGTACACAATGAGCAGTTCTTC.

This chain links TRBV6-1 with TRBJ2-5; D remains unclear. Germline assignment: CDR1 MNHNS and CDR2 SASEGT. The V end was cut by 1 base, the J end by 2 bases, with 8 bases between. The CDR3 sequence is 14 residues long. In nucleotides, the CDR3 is TGTGCCAGCAGTGAAGGGAACAGACAAGAGACCCAGTACTTC. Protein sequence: CASSEGNRQETQYF.

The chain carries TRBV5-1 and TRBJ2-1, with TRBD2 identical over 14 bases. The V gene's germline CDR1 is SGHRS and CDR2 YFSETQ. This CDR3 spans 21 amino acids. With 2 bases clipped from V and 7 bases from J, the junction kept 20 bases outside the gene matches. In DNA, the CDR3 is TGCGCCAGCAGCTTCGCCTCTACCCGCGGACTAGCGGGAGGACCTTTGAATGAGCAGTTCTTC. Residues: CASSFASTRGLAGGPLNEQFF.

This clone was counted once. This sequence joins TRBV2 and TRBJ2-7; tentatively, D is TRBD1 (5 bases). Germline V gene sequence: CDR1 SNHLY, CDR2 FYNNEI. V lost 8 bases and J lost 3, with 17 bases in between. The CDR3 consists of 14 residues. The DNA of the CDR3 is TGTGCCAGCTCTCTAAGAGTTGACAGCTACGAGCAGTACTTC. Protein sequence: CASSLRVDSYEQYF.

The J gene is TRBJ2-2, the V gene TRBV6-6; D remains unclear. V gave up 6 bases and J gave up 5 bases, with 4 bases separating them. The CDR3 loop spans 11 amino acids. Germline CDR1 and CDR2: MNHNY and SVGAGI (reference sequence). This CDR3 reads CASSMTGELFF. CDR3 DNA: TGTGCCAGCAGCATGACCGGGGAGCTGTTTTTT.

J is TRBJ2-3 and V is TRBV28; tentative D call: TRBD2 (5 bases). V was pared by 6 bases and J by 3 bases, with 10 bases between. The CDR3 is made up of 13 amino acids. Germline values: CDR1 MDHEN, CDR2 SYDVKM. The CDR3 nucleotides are TGTGCCAGCAGCCGGGGTGGAACAGATACGCAGTATTTT. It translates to CASSRGGTDTQYF.

As DNA, the CDR3 is TGTGCCAGCAGCAACGCCCCGACACAAATGCCGCCCGGGACAGCCGGGGAGCTGTTTTTT. Protein product: CASSNAPTQMPPGTAGELFF. The chain is built from TRBV21-1 and TRBJ2-2; TRBD1 reflects the table's D call only, with no check against the DNA. TRBV21-1 is a documented pseudogene. CDR3 length: 20 amino acids.

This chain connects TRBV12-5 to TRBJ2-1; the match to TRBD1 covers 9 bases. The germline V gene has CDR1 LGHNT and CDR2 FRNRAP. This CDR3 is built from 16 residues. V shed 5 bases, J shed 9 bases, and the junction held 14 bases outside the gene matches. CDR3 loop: CASGRFPGQGVGEQFF. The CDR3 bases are TGTGCTAGTGGTCGATTTCCGGGACAGGGAGTGGGTGAGCAGTTCTTC.

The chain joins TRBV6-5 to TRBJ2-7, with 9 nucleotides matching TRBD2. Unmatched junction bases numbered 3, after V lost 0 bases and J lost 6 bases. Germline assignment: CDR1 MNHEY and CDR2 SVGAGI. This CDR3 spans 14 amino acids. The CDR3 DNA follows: TGTGCCAGCAGTTACTCGTTAGCGGGAGTCGAGCAGTACTTC. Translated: CASSYSLAGVEQYF.

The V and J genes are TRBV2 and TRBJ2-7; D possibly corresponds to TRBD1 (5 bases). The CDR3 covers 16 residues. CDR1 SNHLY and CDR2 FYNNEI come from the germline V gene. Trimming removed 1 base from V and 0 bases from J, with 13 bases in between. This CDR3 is CASSEEAGPLSYEQYF. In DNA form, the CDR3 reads TGTGCCAGCAGTGAAGAGGCAGGGCCTCTCTCCTACGAGCAGTACTTC.

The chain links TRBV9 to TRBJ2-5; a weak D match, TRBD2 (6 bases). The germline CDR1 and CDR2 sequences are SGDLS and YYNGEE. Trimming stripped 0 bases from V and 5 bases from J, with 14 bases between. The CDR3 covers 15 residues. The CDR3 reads CASSVASGGLETQYF. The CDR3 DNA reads TGTGCCAGCAGCGTAGCCTCTGGGGGGTTGGAGACCCAGTACTTC.

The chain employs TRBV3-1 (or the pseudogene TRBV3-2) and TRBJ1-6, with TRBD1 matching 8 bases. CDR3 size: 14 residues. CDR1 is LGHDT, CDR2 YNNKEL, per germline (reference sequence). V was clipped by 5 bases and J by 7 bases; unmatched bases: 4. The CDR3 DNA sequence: TGTGCCAGCAGCTTTCGACAGGGGAATTCACCCCTCCACTTT. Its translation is CASSFRQGNSPLHF.

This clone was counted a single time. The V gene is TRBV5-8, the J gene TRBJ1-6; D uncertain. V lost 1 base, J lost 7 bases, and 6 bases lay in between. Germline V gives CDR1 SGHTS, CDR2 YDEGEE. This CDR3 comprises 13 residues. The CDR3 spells CASSLRANSPLHF. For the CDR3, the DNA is TGTGCCAGCAGCTTGAGAGCAAATTCACCCCTCCACTTT.

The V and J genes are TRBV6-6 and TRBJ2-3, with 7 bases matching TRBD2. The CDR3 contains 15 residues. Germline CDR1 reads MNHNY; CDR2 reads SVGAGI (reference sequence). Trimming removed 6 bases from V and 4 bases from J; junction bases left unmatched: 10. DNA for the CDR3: TGTGCCAGCAGATGGACTAGTAACCCCCCAGATACGCAGTATTTT. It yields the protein CASRWTSNPPDTQYF.

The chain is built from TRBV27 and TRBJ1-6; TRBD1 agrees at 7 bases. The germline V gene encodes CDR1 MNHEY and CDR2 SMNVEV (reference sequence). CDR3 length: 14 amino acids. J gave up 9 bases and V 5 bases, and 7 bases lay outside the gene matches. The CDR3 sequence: CASSQTGLRSPLHF. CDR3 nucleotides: TGTGCCAGCAGTCAGACAGGGTTACGTTCACCCCTCCACTTT.

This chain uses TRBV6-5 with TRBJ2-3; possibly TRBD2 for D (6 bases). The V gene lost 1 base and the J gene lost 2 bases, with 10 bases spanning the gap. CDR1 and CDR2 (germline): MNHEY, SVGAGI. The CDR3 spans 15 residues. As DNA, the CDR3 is TGTGCCAGCAGTTACTTTCGGGGGTTCACAGATACGCAGTATTTT. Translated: CASSYFRGFTDTQYF.

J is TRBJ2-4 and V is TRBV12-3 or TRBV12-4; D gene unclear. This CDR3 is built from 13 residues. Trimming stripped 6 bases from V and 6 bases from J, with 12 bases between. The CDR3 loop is CASSPGALNIQYF. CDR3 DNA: TGTGCCAGCAGCCCTGGAGCCCTAAACATTCAGTACTTC.